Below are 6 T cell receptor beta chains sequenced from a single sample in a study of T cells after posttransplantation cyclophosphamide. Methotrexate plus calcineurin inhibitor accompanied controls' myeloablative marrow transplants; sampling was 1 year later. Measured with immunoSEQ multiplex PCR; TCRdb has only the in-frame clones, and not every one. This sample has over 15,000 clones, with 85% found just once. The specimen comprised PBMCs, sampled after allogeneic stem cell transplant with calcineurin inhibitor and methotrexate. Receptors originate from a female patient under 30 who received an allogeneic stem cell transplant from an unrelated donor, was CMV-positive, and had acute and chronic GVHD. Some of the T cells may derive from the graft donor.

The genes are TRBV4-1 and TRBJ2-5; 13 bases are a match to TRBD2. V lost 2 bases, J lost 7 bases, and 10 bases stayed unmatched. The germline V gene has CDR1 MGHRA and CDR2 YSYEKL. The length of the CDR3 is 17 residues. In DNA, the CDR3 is TGCGCCAGCAGCCAATCCACCGGGACTAGCGGGATATGGACCCAGTACTTC. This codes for CASSQSTGTSGIWTQYF.

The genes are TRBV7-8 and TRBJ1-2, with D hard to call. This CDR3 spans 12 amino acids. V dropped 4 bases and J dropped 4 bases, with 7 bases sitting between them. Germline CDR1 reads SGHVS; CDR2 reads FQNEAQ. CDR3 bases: TGTGCCAGCAGCTCGATCGGCTATGGCTACACCTTC. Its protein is CASSSIGYGYTF. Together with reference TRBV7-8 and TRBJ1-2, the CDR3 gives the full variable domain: GAGVSQSPRYKVAKRGQDVALRCDPISGHVSLFWYQQALGQGPEFLTYFQNEAQLDKSGLPSDRFFAERPEGSVSTLKIQRTQQEDSAVYLCASSSIGYGYTFGSGTRLTVV.

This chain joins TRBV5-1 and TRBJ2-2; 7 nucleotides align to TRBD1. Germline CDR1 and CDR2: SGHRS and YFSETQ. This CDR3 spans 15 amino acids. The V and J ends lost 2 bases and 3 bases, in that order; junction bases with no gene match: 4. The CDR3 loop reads CASSFWTGDTGELFF. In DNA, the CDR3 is TGCGCCAGCAGCTTTTGGACAGGAGACACCGGGGAGCTGTTTTTT. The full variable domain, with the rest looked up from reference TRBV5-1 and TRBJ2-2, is KAGVTQTPRYLIKTRGQQVTLSCSPISGHRSVSWYQQTPGQGLQFLFEYFSETQRNKGNFPGRFSGRQFSNSRSEMNVSTLELGDSALYLCASSFWTGDTGELFFGEGSRLTVL.

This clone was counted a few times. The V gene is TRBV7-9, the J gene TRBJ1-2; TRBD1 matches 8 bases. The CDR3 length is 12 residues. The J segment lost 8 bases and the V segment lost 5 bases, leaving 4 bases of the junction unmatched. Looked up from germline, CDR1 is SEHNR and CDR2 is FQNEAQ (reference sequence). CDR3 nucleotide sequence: TGTGCCAGCAGCCAAGGACAGGGAGGCTACACCTTC. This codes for CASSQGQGGYTF.

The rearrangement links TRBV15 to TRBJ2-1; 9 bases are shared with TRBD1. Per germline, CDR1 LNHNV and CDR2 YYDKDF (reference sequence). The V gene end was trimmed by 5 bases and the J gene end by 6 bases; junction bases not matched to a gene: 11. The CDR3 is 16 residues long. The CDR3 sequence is CATSLSRDRVSNEQFF. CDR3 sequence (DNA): TGTGCCACCAGCCTCTCCCGGGACAGGGTGTCCAATGAGCAGTTCTTC.

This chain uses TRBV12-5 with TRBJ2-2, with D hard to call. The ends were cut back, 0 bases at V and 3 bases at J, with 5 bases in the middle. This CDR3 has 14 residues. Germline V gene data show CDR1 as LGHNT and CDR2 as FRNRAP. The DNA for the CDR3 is TGTGCTAGTGGTTTGGTACTCGACACCGGGGAGCTGTTTTTT. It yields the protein CASGLVLDTGELFF. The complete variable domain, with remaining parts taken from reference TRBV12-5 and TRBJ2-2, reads DARVTQTPRHKVTEMGQEVTMRCQPILGHNTVFWYRQTMMQGLELLAYFRNRAPLDDSGMPKDRFSAEMPDATLATLKIQPSEPRDSAVYFCASGLVLDTGELFFGEGSRLTVL.